A selection of T cell receptor beta chains follows, all from one sample in a study of control samples from healthy donors and cancer patients. Measured with immunoSEQ multiplex PCR; TCRdb has only the in-frame clones, and not every one. Of some 130,000 clones listed, around 93% are singletons. Sample: blood. The receptors here all came from a woman aged 45-65 years in good health. CDR3s leave out the opening cysteine and the closing phenylalanine or tryptophan. Fields, in order: V gene, CDR3 length, J gene, CDR3 protein.

TRBV9,12,TRBJ2-4,ASSLGHKDDIQY
TRBV6-5,13,TRBJ2-3,ASRNPTWGTDTQY
TRBV21-1,17,TRBJ2-3,ASSKRGLAGEEGTDTQY
TRBV7-8,12,TRBJ2-7,ASSFEGISYEQY
TRBV7-9,14,TRBJ2-3,ASSLIDWGGADTQY
TRBV28,12,TRBJ1-1,ASSAWTDPTEAF
TRBV14,12,TRBJ1-1,ASSRTGPTSRAF
TRBV2,11,TRBJ1-2,ASSVTEFYGYT
TRBV11-2,12,TRBJ1-4,ASSSGTTNEKLF
TRBV30,12,TRBJ1-4,AWRPRGTNEKLF
TRBV29-1,10,TRBJ2-7,SVPISSDEQY
TRBV11-2,12,TRBJ2-1,ASSLTRWANEQF
TRBV19,12,TRBJ2-7,ASSPGVASYEQY
TRBV18,14,TRBJ1-5,ASSTGEGRRNQPQH
TRBV24-1,12,TRBJ1-1,ATSEGPHGTEAF
TRBV14,15,TRBJ1-1,ASSQESGSFMNTEAF
TRBV3-1/TRBV3-2,13,TRBJ2-5,ASSRGLAGVETQY
TRBV11-3,12,TRBJ1-1,ASSLDAFGGEAF
TRBV5-1,13,TRBJ2-1,ASSLELVSYNEQF
TRBV5-1,13,TRBJ1-6,ASSLAGQGNSPLH
TRBV6-2/TRBV6-3,11,TRBJ1-2,ASSSDGLYGYT
TRBV6-5,13,TRBJ2-5,ASSYVSRLRETQY
TRBV6-1,13,TRBJ1-1,ASSEALQSPLGAF
TRBV29-1,12,TRBJ2-7,SVYVVGSTYEQY
TRBV5-6,13,TRBJ2-1,ATRGMAKANNEQF
TRBV6-4,11,TRBJ1-6,ASSVYRGSPLH
TRBV12-5,16,TRBJ1-5,ASGLVLGTAGEFQPQH
TRBV28,10,TRBJ1-4,AVGKPNEKLF
TRBV5-4,12,TRBJ1-1,ASSTRMANTEAF
TRBV5-1,13,TRBJ1-1,ASSLVKRESTEAF
TRBV19,14,TRBJ1-5,ASSIGWGASNQPQH
TRBV5-1,13,TRBJ1-2,ASSLDAGSNYGYT
TRBV19,13,TRBJ1-4,ASSIEGTGTKKLF
TRBV5-1,14,TRBJ1-2,ASSPAPGQEIYGYT
TRBV28,15,TRBJ1-2,ASSVASPGGGNYGYT
TRBV25-1,11,TRBJ1-6,ASSEPGNSPLH
TRBV11-2,14,TRBJ2-5,ASSLDPGLVQETQY
TRBV6-6,11,TRBJ2-7,ASRGQPSYEQY
TRBV6-5,13,TRBJ1-4,ASSYSGPVNEKLF
TRBV3-1/TRBV3-2,13,TRBJ1-2,ASSQGQVPNYGYT
TRBV7-8,16,TRBJ2-6,ASSLGQGSRAGANVLT
TRBV6-5,13,TRBJ2-7,ASSYGGRSSYEQY
TRBV5-1,13,TRBJ2-1,ASSLVAGTYNEQF
TRBV23-1,13,TRBJ2-1,ASSPGTGGYNEQF
TRBV5-6,12,TRBJ1-1,ASSADSEMSEAF
TRBV28,13,TRBJ2-7,ASSLSASTSYEQY
TRBV11-3,13,TRBJ2-1,ASSLVLAAYNEQF
TRBV11-2,12,TRBJ1-1,ASSLDRVGTEAF
TRBV6-5,14,TRBJ2-1,ASSYVGLAGSNEQF
TRBV6-6,15,TRBJ1-5,ASSPKPTSWSNQPQH
TRBV5-5,11,TRBJ2-7,ASSDRPGYEQY
TRBV23-1,13,TRBJ2-7,ASSQSKPGSYEQY